This entry is about one T cell receptor beta chain. Its specificity is not known. The data derive from a study of cytomegalovirus exposure and HLA in healthy donors. About the study: Of the donors genotyped, approximately 400 in all, about 82% fell in the Caucasian-associated ancestry cluster.

Germline lookup yields CDR1 SGHRS and CDR2 YFSETQ. This CDR3 is 19 amino acids long. V shed 2 bases, J shed 1 base, and the junction held 15 bases outside the gene matches. General study points: TCR beta chain V- and J-gene trimming was linked, in a later analysis, to a missense variant in DCLRE1C. It has been reported that TCR beta sequences accurately predicted the HLA-A and HLA-B alleles of most subjects.

Healthy individuals who donated bone marrow served as the donors. Primers: 60 Vbeta forward and 13 Jbeta reverse. Repertoires were generated with immunoSEQ multiplex PCR, while TCRdb's copy carries only in-frame clones and drops some. The top ten clones hold roughly 3.4% of a sample with about 110,000 clones, around 80% of them seen once. The V gene is TRBV5-1, the J gene TRBJ2-3; 8 positions match TRBD2. The sequence came from a man between 60 and 75 years old in good health and CMV-seronegative. The sample was PBMCs. The CDR3 sequence: CASSFPTSYSGERTDTQYF. The CDR3 DNA sequence: TGCGCCAGCAGCTTTCCAACCTCCTATAGCGGGGAGCGCACAGATACGCAGTATTTT.